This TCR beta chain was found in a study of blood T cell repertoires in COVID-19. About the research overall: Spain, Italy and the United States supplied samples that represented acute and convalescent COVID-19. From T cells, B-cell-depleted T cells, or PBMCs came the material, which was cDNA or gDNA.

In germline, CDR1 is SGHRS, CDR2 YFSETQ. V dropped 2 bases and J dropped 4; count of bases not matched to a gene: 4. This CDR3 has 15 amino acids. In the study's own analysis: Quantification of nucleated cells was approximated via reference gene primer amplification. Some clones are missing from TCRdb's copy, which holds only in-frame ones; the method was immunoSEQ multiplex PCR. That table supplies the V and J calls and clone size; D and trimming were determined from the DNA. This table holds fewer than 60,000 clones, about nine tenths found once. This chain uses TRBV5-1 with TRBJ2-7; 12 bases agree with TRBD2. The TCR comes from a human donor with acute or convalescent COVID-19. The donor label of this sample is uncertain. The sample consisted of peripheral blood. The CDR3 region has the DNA TGCGCCAGCAGCTTAAGGACTAGCGGGATGTACGAGCAGTACTTC. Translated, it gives CASSLRTSGMYEQYF.